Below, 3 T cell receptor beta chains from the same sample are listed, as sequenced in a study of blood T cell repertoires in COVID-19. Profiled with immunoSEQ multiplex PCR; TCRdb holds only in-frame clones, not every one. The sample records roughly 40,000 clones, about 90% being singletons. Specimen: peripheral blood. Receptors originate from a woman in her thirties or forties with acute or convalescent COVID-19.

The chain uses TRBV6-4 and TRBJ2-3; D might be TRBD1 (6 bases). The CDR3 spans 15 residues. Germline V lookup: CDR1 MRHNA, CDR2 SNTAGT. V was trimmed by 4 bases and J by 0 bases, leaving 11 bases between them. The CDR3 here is CASSGQGRSTDTQYF. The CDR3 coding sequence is TGTGCCAGCAGTGGCCAGGGGCGTAGCACAGATACGCAGTATTTT.

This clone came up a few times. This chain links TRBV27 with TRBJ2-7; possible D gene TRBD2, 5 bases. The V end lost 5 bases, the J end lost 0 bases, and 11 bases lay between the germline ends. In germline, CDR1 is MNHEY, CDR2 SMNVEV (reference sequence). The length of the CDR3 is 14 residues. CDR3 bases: TGTGCCAGCAGTATCTCTGGGAGCTCCTACGAGCAGTACTTC. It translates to CASSISGSSYEQYF.

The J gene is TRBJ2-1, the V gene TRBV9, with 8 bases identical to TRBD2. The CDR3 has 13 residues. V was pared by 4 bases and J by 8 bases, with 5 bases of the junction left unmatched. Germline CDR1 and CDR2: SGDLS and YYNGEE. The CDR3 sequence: CASSPRTSYEQFF. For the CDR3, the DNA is TGTGCCAGCAGCCCCCGGACTAGCTATGAGCAGTTCTTC.